This T cell receptor beta chain was identified during a study of a mutant IDH1 vaccine in newly diagnosed glioma (dated by TCRdb to the early 2020s). With regard to the full study: Of the 30 or so patients who were treated, about 60% were male and about 40% were female, and the mean age was around 41 years. Peripheral blood samples were drawn at six visits, namely V03 (baseline), V05, V07, V10, V12 and V13. Before enrollment, most patients had been given radiochemotherapy with temozolomide as standard therapy, while the rest had received either radiotherapy alone or temozolomide alone. Longitudinal TCRB deep sequencing was performed for about two dozen treated patients wherever samples were available for exploratory analyses. The paper's findings and limits, for the study overall: According to the authors, sample limitations meant that analyses of patient blood samples could not be reproduced. Availability determined which PBMC samples were chosen for TCRB deep sequencing. Immune responses induced by the vaccine were seen in 93.3% of patients across multiple MHC alleles. Changes in the top peripheral T cell clonotypes picked up by TCRB sequencing did not appear to be linked to pseudoprogression.

CDR1 and CDR2 (SGHAT, FQNNGV) derive from the germline V gene. Unmatched junction bases come to 11, with V trimmed by 5 bases and J by 8 bases. The CDR3 has 15 amino acids, counting the end cysteine and phenylalanine. Solely the CDR3 DNA is kept, with 45 bases framed from the first base. Concerning this clone: No cognate antigen has been identified for it. Per-base qualities were not stored, and no clone one base away is much larger.

In light of the paper, this sample's time point label describes: baseline, week 1 (first vaccination visit). The sample's treatment or condition, from its label and the paper: pre-vaccination baseline after standard-of-care therapy. The donors had newly diagnosed IDH1-mutant astrocytomas of WHO grade 3 or 4 that showed loss of nuclear ATRX. The samples were drawn from NOA16, a multicentre, single-arm, open-label phase I trial in Germany that tested a mutant IDH1 peptide vaccine in humans for the first time. Blood drawn at visit V03 was used as the baseline sample for immunogenicity testing. Genomic DNA for TCRB sequencing was extracted from EDTA blood using the DNeasy Blood and Tissue Kit. The method was the immunoSEQ multiplex PCR assay. Rearranged TCR beta chain sequences were amplified with the hsTCRB Kit following the manufacturer's protocol. TCRB libraries were sequenced on an Illumina MiSeq. Per the original workflow: Demultiplexing, trimming and gene mapping were performed with the kit vendor's proprietary platform. As stored in TCRdb, this immuneACCESS dataset retains in-frame rearrangements with V and J assigned. A fraction of the clones does not appear; measured against another copy, unresolved V genes explain less than half of the discrepancy, and the remainder lacks a known reason. That table is the source of V, J and clone size, and D and trimming were worked out from the DNA. This sample has over 20,000 clones in its table, and roughly 90% of those were observed once. 9.2% of the sample goes to the ten largest clones.

Recombination joined TRBV11-2 with TRBJ2-5, and 10 junction bases match TRBD2. The source is a man aged 25 to 45 with glioma. This specimen consisted of PBMCs, obtained from a glioma patient treated with radiotherapy, temozolomide or both. The CDR3 amino acid sequence is: CASSHGTSEPVTQYF. Read as DNA, the sequence is TGTGCCAGCAGCCATGGGACTAGCGAGCCGGTAACCCAGTACTTC.